This T cell receptor (beta chain) was observed in a study of technical replicates of blood from a handful of donors. The CDR3 is 11 amino acids. Germline CDR1 is SEHNR and CDR2 is FQNEAQ (reference sequence). V was pared by 5 bases and J by 6 bases, with 7 bases between. Profiled with immunoSEQ multiplex PCR; TCRdb holds only in-frame clones, not every one. This table has 84,000 or so clones, 90% to 95% appearing once. The chain recombines TRBV7-9 with TRBJ1-1; D is unresolved. This TCR was sampled from a human donor in good health. Source material: T cells isolated from PBMCs. The CDR3 DNA is TGTGCCAGCAGCCGGTACCCTGAAGCTTTCTTT. Translation gives CASSRYPEAFF.